This T cell receptor beta chain was captured in a study of T cells in Graves' hyperthyroidism and ophthalmopathy. Regions amplified from RNA transcripts were the TCR beta CDR3 regions. Carried out on the TCR CDR3, a first-round RT-PCR used the HTBI primer set. Each CDR3 protein is one row after TCRdb ran MiXCR on the multiplex PCR reads. The sample holds about 690,000 distinct CDR3 sequences, approximately 15% seen once. Unmatched junction bases numbered 5, after V lost 0 bases and J lost 0 bases. The germline gives CDR1 SGHRS, CDR2 YFSETQ. This CDR3 comprises 17 residues. The chain carries TRBV5-1 and TRBJ1-4; the match to TRBD1 covers 7 bases. Sequenced input: blood. This receptor was obtained from a man aged 50 to 59 with Graves' hyperthyroidism. CDR3 in amino acids: CASSLAGTVSTNEKLFF. In nucleotides, the CDR3 is TGCGCCAGCAGCTTGGCCGGGACAGTCTCAACTAATGAAAAACTGTTTTTT.